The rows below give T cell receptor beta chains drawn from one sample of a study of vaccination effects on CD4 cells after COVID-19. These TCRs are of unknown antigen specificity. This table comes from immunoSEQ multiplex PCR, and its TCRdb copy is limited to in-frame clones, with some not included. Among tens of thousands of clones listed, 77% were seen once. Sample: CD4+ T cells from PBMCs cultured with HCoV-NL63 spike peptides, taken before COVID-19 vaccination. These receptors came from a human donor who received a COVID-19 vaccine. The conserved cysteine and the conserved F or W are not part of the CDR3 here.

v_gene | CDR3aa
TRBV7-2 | ASSLGNSNQPQH
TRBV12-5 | ASAPPPDTQY
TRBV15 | ATSIKTGLAEKLF
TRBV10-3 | AISKTGTGTYNEQF
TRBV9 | ASSAPGQGNSPLH
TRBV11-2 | ASSYQGGLNYGYT
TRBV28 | ASSLWAGSDGQPQH
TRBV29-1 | SVGSGNTIY
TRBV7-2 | ASSDRDRSWRDYGYT
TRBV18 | ASSPSTGQGPTDTQY
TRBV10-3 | AIGSGERSPLH
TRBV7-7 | ASSRTGGREDTQY
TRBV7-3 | ASSSTGEAF
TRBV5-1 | ASRQLPGTGAAGELF
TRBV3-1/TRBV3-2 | ASSQVVGDGYT
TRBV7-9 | ASSLGELDGYT
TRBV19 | ASRAYSGAQETQY
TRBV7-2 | ASREQTAGNTIY
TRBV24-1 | ATSDSGQAAGYT
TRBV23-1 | ASSQIGPRGGEETQY
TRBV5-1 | ASSLISGGSGWNEQF
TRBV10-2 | ASRRDRAKDEQF
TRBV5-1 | ASSPGQGRAEAF
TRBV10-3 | AISDRRDTEAF
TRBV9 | ASSVGGTANTEAF
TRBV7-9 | ASSFRIRDRDGETQY
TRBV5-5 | ASSLDPSEITEAF
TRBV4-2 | ASSPGWGSENTEAF
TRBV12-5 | ASGQGRYTEAF
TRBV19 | ASSIRGEGNTIY
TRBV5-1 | ASSLMGQGQETQY
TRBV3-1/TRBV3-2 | ASSQVSGSPSTDTQY
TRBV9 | ASSGTGGVSTDTQY
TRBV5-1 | ASSFQGTGTGELF
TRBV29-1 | SVEDIGTNYGYT
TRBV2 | ASSVQGGGNEKLF
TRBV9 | ASSVALGLAGGETQY
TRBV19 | ASSKAALNEKLF
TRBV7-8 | ASSLRGGPWGTGELF
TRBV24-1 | ATSPGQGLNEQF
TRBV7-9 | ASSLEGTGGETQY
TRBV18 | ASSPQVSTDTQY
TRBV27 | ASSSDRANEKLF
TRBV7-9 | ASSPRTRANYGYT
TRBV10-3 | AIRGQENTEAF
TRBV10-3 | AISEATVGYT
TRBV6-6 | ASSYGATEAF
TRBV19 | ASSILQSRQATNEKLF
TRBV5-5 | ASSFFDRMNTEAF
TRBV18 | ASSSSRRQGGSTDTQY
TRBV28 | ATYSVNNSPLH
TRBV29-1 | SVEVQETQY
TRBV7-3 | ASSIVNTGELF
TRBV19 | ASSPTGTAVRMNTEAF
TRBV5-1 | ASSYTGGTGELF